A single sample is the source of the 26 T cell receptor beta chains below, sequenced in a study of T cell changes during pregnancy in multiple sclerosis. The table came from immunoSEQ multiplex PCR; TCRdb's copy has only in-frame clones and leaves some out. This sample has around 28,000 clones, with 89% found just once. The source was CD4+ T cells from peripheral blood mononuclear cells, collected in the first trimester of pregnancy. The receptors were gathered from a female donor in good health, enrolled as a control in a pregnancy study.

The chain combines TRBV6-5 with TRBJ1-4, with 8 bases fitting TRBD1. Germline V gene lookup returns CDR1 MNHEY and CDR2 SVGAGI. The CDR3 totals 15 residues. V gave up 5 bases and J gave up 0 bases; unmatched junction bases: 2. CDR3 bases: TGTGCCAGCAGTCAACAGGGGGCAACTAATGAAAAACTGTTTTTT. This codes for CASSQQGATNEKLFF.

This clone was found once. The rearrangement uses TRBV7-9 and TRBJ2-2; the D is unclear. CDR1 is SEHNR and CDR2 is FQNEAQ in the germline V gene (reference sequence). The CDR3 length is 15 residues. Trimming took 1 base from V and 5 from J, leaving 11 bases between them. The CDR3 coding sequence is TGTGCCAGCAGCTTAGGGGCCCCAGGTACCGGGGAGCTGTTTTTT. This sequence encodes CASSLGAPGTGELFF.

The genes are TRBV6-1 and TRBJ2-5; D gene ambiguous. The CDR3 extends over 12 amino acids. V lost 1 base, J lost 5 bases, and 5 bases lay in between. The V gene's germline CDR1 is MNHNS and CDR2 SASEGT. CDR3 sequence: CASSEGRETQYF. Here the CDR3 DNA reads TGTGCCAGCAGTGAAGGCAGGGAGACCCAGTACTTC.

The chain combines TRBV28 with TRBJ1-1; possible D gene TRBD1, 6 bases. CDR1 and CDR2 (germline): MDHEN, SYDVKM. The CDR3 spans 13 residues. Trimming left V 8 bases short and J 3 bases short, with 13 bases between. The CDR3: CASVGTGHTEAFF. In DNA form, the CDR3 reads TGTGCCAGCGTGGGTACAGGGCACACTGAAGCTTTCTTT.

This chain joins TRBV29-1 and TRBJ2-2, with 12 bases fitting TRBD1. Germline V gene sequence: CDR1 SQVTM, CDR2 ANQGSEA. J was trimmed by 8 bases and V by 5 bases; bases with no gene match: 6. The CDR3 totals 14 residues. This CDR3 reads CSVPGQGASGELFF. CDR3 DNA: TGCAGCGTTCCGGGACAGGGGGCCTCGGGGGAGCTGTTTTTT.

CDR3 residues: CASSQDWGEAGELFF. The CDR3, as DNA: TGTGCCAGCAGCCAAGACTGGGGGGAGGCCGGGGAGCTGTTTTTT. This sequence joins TRBV4-2 and TRBJ2-2; tentative D call: TRBD2 (6 bases). Germline loops: CDR1 LGHNA, CDR2 YNFKEQ. The CDR3 runs 15 residues. Trimming took 0 bases from V and 6 from J, leaving 11 bases between them.

CDR3 coding DNA: TGCGCCAGCAGCTTAGGAGAGGCTAATTCACCCCTCCACTTT. This encodes CASSLGEANSPLHF. This chain connects TRBV5-1 to TRBJ1-6; D remains ambiguous. The V and J ends lost 2 bases and 6 bases respectively, with 9 bases between them. In germline, CDR1 is SGHRS, CDR2 YFSETQ. This CDR3 has 14 amino acids.

This clone has more than one count but fewer than ten. The rearrangement joins TRBV4-2 to TRBJ1-1, with D uncertain. The CDR3 sequence is 17 residues long. Germline CDR1 and CDR2: LGHNA and YNFKEQ. V shed 0 bases and J shed 0 bases, with 14 bases lying between them. CDR3 residues: CASSQEQRAALNTEAFF. In DNA, the CDR3 is TGTGCCAGCAGCCAAGAGCAGAGGGCGGCATTGAACACTGAAGCTTTCTTT.

The V call is TRBV7-9, the J call TRBJ1-2; perhaps TRBD1 as D (5 bases). The ends were cut back, 5 bases at V and 6 bases at J, with 13 bases in the middle. The CDR3 length is 13 residues. CDR1 and CDR2 from the germline V gene are SEHNR and FQNEAQ (reference sequence). The CDR3 sequence: CASSGPGEHGYTF. DNA for the CDR3: TGTGCCAGCAGCGGTCCGGGGGAGCATGGCTACACCTTC.

The gene calls are TRBV7-8 and TRBJ1-5, with 7 bases identical to TRBD1. V was clipped by 1 base and J by 1 base; unmatched bases: 10. CDR3 length: 18 amino acids. The germline gives CDR1 SGHVS, CDR2 FQNEAQ. The CDR3 nucleotides read TGTGCCAGCAGCTTAGTGGTAGGGGGCGCGACAAGCAATCAGCCCCAGCATTTT. Translating it yields CASSLVVGGATSNQPQHF.

Only one count was recorded for this clone. The chain is built from TRBV21-1 and TRBJ2-3; TRBD1, the D gene given by the table, was not confirmed from the DNA. TRBV21-1 is deemed a pseudogene. The length of the CDR3 is 16 residues. The CDR3 bases are TGTGCCAGCAGCAAAGATGGACAGGGGAACACAGATACGCAGTATTTT. Translating gives CASSKDGQGNTDTQYF.

The chain uses TRBV2 and TRBJ2-1; perhaps TRBD1 as D (5 bases). V lost 6 bases and J lost 0, with 15 bases in between. Germline CDR1 and CDR2: SNHLY and FYNNEI. This CDR3 has 16 amino acids. CDR3 DNA sequence: TGTGCCAGCAGCCCTAAAGGGGATTTCTCCTACAATGAGCAGTTCTTC. It specifies CASSPKGDFSYNEQFF.

This clone was detected only once. The chain has TRBV29-1 and TRBJ2-7; tentative D call: TRBD2 (6 bases). V shed 7 bases and J shed 6 bases, with 25 bases lying between them. Per the germline V gene, CDR1 is SQVTM and CDR2 is ANQGSEA. The CDR3 contains 15 residues. This CDR3 reads CSAALGSGGNPEQYF. DNA for the CDR3: TGCAGCGCAGCGTTGGGATCCGGGGGAAACCCCGAGCAGTACTTC.

The chain is built from TRBV6-6 and TRBJ2-5; a weak D match, TRBD2 (5 bases). V was shortened by 7 bases and J by 2 bases, with 8 bases between the two germline ends. The germline CDR1 and CDR2 sequences are MNHNY and SVGAGI (reference sequence). The CDR3 runs to 12 residues. CDR3 sequence (DNA): TGTGCCAGCACCCGCGGGCAAGAGACCCAGTACTTC. It yields the protein CASTRGQETQYF.

This rearrangement joins TRBV9 to TRBJ2-1; TRBD2 matches 11 bases. Unmatched junction bases numbered 3, after V lost 0 bases and J lost 4 bases. The CDR3 sequence is 16 residues long. Germline CDR1 reads SGDLS; CDR2 reads YYNGEE. CDR3 nucleotide sequence: TGTGCCAGCAGCGTAGGGGGACTAGCGGTATACAATGAGCAGTTCTTC. Its translation is CASSVGGLAVYNEQFF.

V and J are TRBV19 and TRBJ2-1; 7 bases are shared with TRBD2. Germline V gene lookup returns CDR1 LNHDA and CDR2 SQIVND (reference sequence). The CDR3 totals 17 residues. V trimming: 0 bases; J trimming: 0 bases; junction bases outside the gene matches: 5. The CDR3 coding sequence is TGTGCCAGTAGTATAGATTTCCCTAGCGGCTCCTACAATGAGCAGTTCTTC. Its translation: CASSIDFPSGSYNEQFF.

This clone was detected a few times. The chain couples TRBV28 to TRBJ1-1; D unresolved. The V end lost 4 bases, the J end lost 8 bases, and 23 bases lay between the germline ends. Looked up from germline, CDR1 is MDHEN and CDR2 is SYDVKM. This CDR3 has 16 amino acids. The CDR3 loop reads CASSSLAPTWRGEAFF. In DNA form, the CDR3 reads TGTGCCAGCAGTTCCTTAGCGCCGACATGGCGTGGGGAAGCTTTCTTT. Variable domain in full (rest from reference TRBV28 and TRBJ1-1): DVKVTQSSRYLVKRTGEKVFLECVQDMDHENMFWYRQDPGLGLRLIYFSYDVKMKEKGDIPEGYSVSREKKERFSLILESASTNQTSMYLCASSSLAPTWRGEAFFGQGTRLTVV.

The V and J genes are TRBV2 and TRBJ2-7; 14 positions match TRBD2. This CDR3 is 15 amino acids long. Germline assignment: CDR1 SNHLY and CDR2 FYNNEI. V lost 11 bases and J lost 4; bases outside the gene matches: 10. The CDR3 loop is CAAGLAGGFGYEQYF. The DNA of the CDR3 is TGTGCCGCAGGACTAGCGGGGGGCTTCGGGTACGAGCAGTACTTC.

The chain uses TRBV5-4 and TRBJ2-1; 7 nucleotides agree with TRBD2. This CDR3 is built from 16 residues. CDR1 and CDR2 (germline): SGHNT, YYREEE (reference sequence). V was pared by 0 bases and J by 6 bases, with 9 bases of the junction left unmatched. CDR3 in DNA: TGTGCCAGCAGCTTGGTAGGACTAGACGCATTCAATGAGCAGTTCTTC. It yields the protein CASSLVGLDAFNEQFF.

J is TRBJ2-7 and V is TRBV7-9; 13 bases line up with TRBD2. Trimming removed 4 bases from V and 7 bases from J; junction bases left unmatched: 10. This CDR3 spans 16 amino acids. Germline V CDR1 and CDR2: SEHNR, FQNEAQ (reference sequence). DNA of the CDR3: TGTGCCAGCAGCTCTAGGACTAGCGGGGGCCTCATGGAGCAGTACTTC. This codes for CASSSRTSGGLMEQYF. Full variable domain (rest looked up from reference TRBV7-9 and TRBJ2-7): DTGVSQNPRHKITKRGQNVTFRCDPISEHNRLYWYRQTLGQGPEFLTYFQNEAQLEKSRLLSDRFSAERPKGSFSTLEIQRTEQGDSAMYLCASSSRTSGGLMEQYFGPGTRLTVT.

This sequence joins TRBV30 and TRBJ1-2, with 10 bases fitting TRBD1. Per germline, CDR1 GTSNPN and CDR2 SVGIG (reference sequence). This CDR3 has 16 amino acids. The V and J ends lost 0 bases and 2 bases, in that order; junction bases with no gene match: 6. The CDR3 loop reads CAWSVQPGQGNYGYTF. The CDR3 DNA reads TGTGCCTGGAGTGTTCAGCCGGGACAGGGGAACTATGGCTACACCTTC.

This chain connects TRBV28 to TRBJ2-2, with 11 bases fitting TRBD2. CDR1 MDHEN and CDR2 SYDVKM come from the germline V gene. The CDR3 spans 17 residues. V gave up 1 base and J gave up 8 bases; unmatched junction bases: 9. The CDR3 coding sequence is TGTGCCAGCAGTTTATTACGTAGCGGGAGGGATCGAGGGGAGCTGTTTTTT. It codes for CASSLLRSGRDRGELFF.

This chain connects TRBV10-3 to TRBJ2-6; 12 bases align to TRBD2. The CDR3 has 17 amino acids. V was pared by 10 bases and J by 0 bases, with 7 bases of the junction left unmatched. CDR1 ENHRY and CDR2 SYGVKD come from the germline V gene. The CDR3 loop reads CATQTSGRPSGANVLTF. CDR3 in DNA: TGTGCCACCCAGACTAGCGGGAGACCCTCTGGGGCCAACGTCCTGACTTTC.

The rearrangement uses TRBV6-1 and TRBJ1-2; D is possibly TRBD1 (6 bases). The V end lost 6 bases, the J end lost 4 bases, and 12 bases lay between the germline ends. This CDR3 spans 13 amino acids. In germline, CDR1 is MNHNS, CDR2 SASEGT. This chain's CDR3 is CASRLTGPYGYTF. The CDR3 DNA is TGTGCCAGCAGATTGACAGGCCCCTATGGCTACACCTTC.

V is TRBV25-1 and J is TRBJ2-7; 12 nucleotides match TRBD2. CDR1 MGHDK and CDR2 SYGVNS come from the germline V gene. This CDR3 has 15 amino acids. Trimming took 4 bases from V and 3 from J; bases not matched to a gene: 4. DNA for the CDR3: TGTGCCAGCAGTGGCGGACTAGCGGGACGCTACGAGCAGTACTTC. As protein: CASSGGLAGRYEQYF.

The rearrangement links TRBV7-4 to TRBJ2-2; no firm D call. CDR1 is SGHVT and CDR2 is SQSDAQ in the germline V gene. The CDR3 extends over 18 amino acids. The V gene lost 1 base and the J gene lost 2 bases, with 17 bases spanning the gap. For the CDR3, the DNA is TGTGCCAGCAGCTTAGTCGGCGGTCTCAGCCTTAACACCGGGGAGCTGTTTTTT. Translated: CASSLVGGLSLNTGELFF.